This record looks at one TCR beta chain sequence and its context. Its target is unknown. The length of the CDR3 is 14 residues. The germline CDR1 and CDR2 sequences are LNHDA and SQIVND (reference sequence). V lost 3 bases to trimming and J lost 4 bases, with 11 bases between them. This entry belongs to a study of cytomegalovirus exposure and HLA in healthy donors. General study points: Follow-up analysis later connected one missense variant in DCLRE1C with trimming of TCR beta V- and J-genes.

PCR employed 60 Vbeta and 13 Jbeta primers. Method: immunoSEQ multiplex PCR; TCRdb's copy keeps in-frame clones and lacks some. Found here are about 140,000 clones, over 60% of them singletons; the top ten hold 4.9%. The rearrangement uses TRBV19 and TRBJ2-3; possibly TRBD2 for D (5 bases). The sample was PBMCs. This clonotype was sampled from a woman aged 45-65 years in good health and CMV-seronegative. DNA of the CDR3: TGTGCCAGTAGTATGGGGTTCGGGGCAGATACGCAGTATTTT. Translation: CASSMGFGADTQYF.